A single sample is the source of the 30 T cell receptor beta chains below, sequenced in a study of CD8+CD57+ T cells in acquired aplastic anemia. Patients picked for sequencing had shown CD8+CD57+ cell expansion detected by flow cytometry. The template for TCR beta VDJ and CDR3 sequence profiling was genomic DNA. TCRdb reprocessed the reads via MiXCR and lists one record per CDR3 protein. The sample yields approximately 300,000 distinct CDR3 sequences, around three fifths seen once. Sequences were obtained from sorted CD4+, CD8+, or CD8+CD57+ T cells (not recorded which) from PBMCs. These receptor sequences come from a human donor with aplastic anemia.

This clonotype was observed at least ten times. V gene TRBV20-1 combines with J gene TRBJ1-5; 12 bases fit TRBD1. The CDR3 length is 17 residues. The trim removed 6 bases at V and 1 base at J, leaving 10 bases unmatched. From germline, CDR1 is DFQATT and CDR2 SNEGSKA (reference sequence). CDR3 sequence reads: CSASTGQGAVSNQPQHF. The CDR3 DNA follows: TGCAGTGCAAGCACGGGACAGGGGGCAGTAAGCAATCAGCCCCAGCATTTT.

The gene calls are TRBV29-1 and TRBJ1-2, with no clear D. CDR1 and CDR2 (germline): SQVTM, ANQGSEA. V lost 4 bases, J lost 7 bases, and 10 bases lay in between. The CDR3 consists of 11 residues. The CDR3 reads CSVGSSTGYTF. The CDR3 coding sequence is TGCAGCGTTGGTTCGAGTACTGGCTACACCTTC.

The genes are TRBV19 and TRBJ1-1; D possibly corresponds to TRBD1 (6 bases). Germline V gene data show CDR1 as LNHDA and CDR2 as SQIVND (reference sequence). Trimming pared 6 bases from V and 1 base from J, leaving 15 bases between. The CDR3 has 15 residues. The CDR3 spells CASRLSRQANTEAFF. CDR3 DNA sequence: TGTGCCAGTAGACTTTCCCGACAGGCGAACACTGAAGCTTTCTTT.

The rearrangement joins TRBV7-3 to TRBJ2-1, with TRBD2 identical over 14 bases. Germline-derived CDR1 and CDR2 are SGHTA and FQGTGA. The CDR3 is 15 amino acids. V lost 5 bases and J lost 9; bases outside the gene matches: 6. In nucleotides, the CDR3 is TGTGCCAGCAGCCTGACTAGCGGGGGGGTGCCTGAGCAGTTCTTC. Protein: CASSLTSGGVPEQFF.

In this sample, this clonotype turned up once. The CDR3 region has the DNA TGTGCCAGTAGTATGCTCAGGGGAAGTGAGCAGTTCTTC. This translates into CASSMLRGSEQFF. The rearrangement uses TRBV19 and TRBJ2-1; D might be TRBD1 (6 bases). The CDR3 covers 13 residues. V was shortened by 3 bases and J by 9 bases, with 12 bases between the two germline ends. The germline gives CDR1 LNHDA, CDR2 SQIVND (reference sequence).

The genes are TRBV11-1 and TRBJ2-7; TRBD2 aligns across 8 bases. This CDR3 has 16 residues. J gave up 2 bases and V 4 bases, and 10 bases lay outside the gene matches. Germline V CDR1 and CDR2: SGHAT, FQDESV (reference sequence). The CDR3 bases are TGTGCCAGCAGCTCCAAGCTCTCGGGACTAGCCTACGAGCAGTACTTC. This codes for CASSSKLSGLAYEQYF.

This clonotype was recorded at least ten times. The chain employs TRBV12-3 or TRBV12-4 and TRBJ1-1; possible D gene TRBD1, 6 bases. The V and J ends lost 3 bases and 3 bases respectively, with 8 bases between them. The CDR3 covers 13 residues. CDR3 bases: TGTGCCAGCAGTTTCAACAGGGACACTGAAGCTTTCTTT. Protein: CASSFNRDTEAFF.

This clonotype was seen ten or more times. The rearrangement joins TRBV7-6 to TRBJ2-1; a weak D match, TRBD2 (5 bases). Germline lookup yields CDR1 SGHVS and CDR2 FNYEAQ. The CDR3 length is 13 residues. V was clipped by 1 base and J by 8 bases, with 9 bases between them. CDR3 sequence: CASSLVTRDEQFF. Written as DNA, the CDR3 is TGTGCCAGCAGCTTAGTAACTAGGGATGAGCAGTTCTTC.

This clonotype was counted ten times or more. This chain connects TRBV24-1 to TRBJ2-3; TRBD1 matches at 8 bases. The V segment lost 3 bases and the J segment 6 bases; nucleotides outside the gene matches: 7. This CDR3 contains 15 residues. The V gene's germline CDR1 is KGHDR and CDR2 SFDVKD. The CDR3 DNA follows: TGTGCCACCAGTGATAGTGGCAGGGGGCAGGATACGCAGTATTTT. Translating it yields CATSDSGRGQDTQYF.

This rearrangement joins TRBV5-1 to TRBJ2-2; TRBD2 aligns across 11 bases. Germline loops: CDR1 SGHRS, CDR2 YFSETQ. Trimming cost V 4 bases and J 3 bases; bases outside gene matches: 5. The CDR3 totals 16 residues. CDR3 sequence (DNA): TGCGCCAGCAGCACACTAGCGGGGGCGGACACCGGGGAGCTGTTTTTT. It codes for CASSTLAGADTGELFF. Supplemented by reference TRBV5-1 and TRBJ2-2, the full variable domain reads KAGVTQTPRYLIKTRGQQVTLSCSPISGHRSVSWYQQTPGQGLQFLFEYFSETQRNKGNFPGRFSGRQFSNSRSEMNVSTLELGDSALYLCASSTLAGADTGELFFGEGSRLTVL.

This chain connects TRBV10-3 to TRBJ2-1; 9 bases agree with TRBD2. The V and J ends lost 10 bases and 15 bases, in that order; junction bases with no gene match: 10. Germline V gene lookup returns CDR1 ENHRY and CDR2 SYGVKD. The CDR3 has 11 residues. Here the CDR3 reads CATSHGTSSFF. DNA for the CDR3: TGTGCCACCAGCCACGGGACTAGCTCGTTCTTC.

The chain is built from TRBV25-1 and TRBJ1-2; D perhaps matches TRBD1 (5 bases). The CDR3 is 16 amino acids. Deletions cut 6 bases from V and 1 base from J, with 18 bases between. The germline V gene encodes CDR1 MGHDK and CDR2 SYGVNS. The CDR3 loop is CASSPQGPTYNYGYTF. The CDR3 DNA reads TGTGCCAGCAGCCCCCAGGGTCCCACCTATAACTATGGCTACACCTTC.

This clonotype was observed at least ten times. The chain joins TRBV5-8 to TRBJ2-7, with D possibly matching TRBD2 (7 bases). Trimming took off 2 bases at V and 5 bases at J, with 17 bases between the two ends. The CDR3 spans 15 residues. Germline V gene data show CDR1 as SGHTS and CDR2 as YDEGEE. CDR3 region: CASSFPSGGGDEQYF. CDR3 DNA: TGTGCCAGCAGCTTTCCGTCAGGAGGGGGGGACGAGCAGTACTTC.

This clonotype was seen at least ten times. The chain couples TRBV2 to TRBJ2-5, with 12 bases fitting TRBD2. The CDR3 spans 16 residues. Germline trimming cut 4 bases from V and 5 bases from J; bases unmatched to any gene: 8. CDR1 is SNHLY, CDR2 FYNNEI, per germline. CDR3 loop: CASSARTSGISETQYF. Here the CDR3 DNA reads TGTGCCAGCAGTGCCAGGACTAGCGGGATTAGTGAGACCCAGTACTTC. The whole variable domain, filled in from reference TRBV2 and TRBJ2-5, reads EPEVTQTPSHQVTQMGQEVILRCVPISNHLYFYWYRQILGQKVEFLVSFYNNEISEKSEIFDDQFSVERPDGSNFTLKIRSTKLEDSAMYFCASSARTSGISETQYFGPGTRLLVL.

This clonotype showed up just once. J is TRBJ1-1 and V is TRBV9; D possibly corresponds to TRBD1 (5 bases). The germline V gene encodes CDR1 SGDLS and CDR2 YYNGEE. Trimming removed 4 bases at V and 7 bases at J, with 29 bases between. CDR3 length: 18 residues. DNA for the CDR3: TGTGCCAGCAGCCCACGACTGTTAGCGGGGAGGGGCTACAATGAAGCTTTCTTT. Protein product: CASSPRLLAGRGYNEAFF. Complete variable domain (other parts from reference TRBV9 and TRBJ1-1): DSGVTQTPKHLITATGQRVTLRCSPRSGDLSVYWYQQSLDQGLQFLIQYYNGEERAKGNILERFSAQQFPDLHSELNLSSLELGDSALYFCASSPRLLAGRGYNEAFFGQGTRLTVV.

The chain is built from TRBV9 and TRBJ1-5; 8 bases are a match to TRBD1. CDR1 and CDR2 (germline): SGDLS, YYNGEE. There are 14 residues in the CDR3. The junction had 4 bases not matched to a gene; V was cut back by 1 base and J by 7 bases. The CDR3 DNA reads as TGTGCCAGCAGCGTACGGGGACAGGAACAGCCCCAGCATTTT. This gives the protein CASSVRGQEQPQHF.

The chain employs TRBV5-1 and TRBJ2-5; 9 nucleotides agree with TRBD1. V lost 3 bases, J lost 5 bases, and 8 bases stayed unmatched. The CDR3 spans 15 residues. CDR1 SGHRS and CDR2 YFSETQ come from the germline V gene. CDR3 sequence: CASSSNTGGLETQYF. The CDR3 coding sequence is TGCGCCAGCAGCTCGAACACAGGGGGCTTGGAGACCCAGTACTTC.

The CDR3 region has the DNA TGTGCCAGCAGCCTCATGCAGGGACAGGGGGTAACCGGGGAGCTGTTTTTT. Residues: CASSLMQGQGVTGELFF. The chain recombines TRBV5-6 with TRBJ2-2; 11 bases are shared with TRBD1. CDR3 size: 17 residues. Germline V CDR1 and CDR2: SGHDT, YYEEEE. Unmatched junction bases numbered 10, after V lost 4 bases and J lost 5 bases.

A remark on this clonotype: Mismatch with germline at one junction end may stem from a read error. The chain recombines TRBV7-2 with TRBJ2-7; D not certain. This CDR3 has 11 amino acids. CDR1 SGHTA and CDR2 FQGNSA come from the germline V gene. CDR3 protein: CVSSLRSEQYF. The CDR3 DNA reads TGTGTCAGCAGCTTGCGGTCCGAGCAGTACTTC. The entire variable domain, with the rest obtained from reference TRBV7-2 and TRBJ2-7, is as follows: GAGVSQSPSNKVTEKGKDVELRCDPISGHTALYWYRQSLGQGLEFLIYFQGNSAPDKSGLPSDRFSAERTGGSVSTLTIQRTQQEDSAVYLCVSSLRSEQYFGPGTRLTVT.

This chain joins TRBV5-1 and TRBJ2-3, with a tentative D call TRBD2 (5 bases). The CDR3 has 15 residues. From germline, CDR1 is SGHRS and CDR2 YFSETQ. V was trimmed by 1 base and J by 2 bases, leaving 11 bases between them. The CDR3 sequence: CASSLFGEYTDTQYF. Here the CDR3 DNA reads TGCGCCAGCAGCTTGTTCGGGGAATACACAGATACGCAGTATTTT.

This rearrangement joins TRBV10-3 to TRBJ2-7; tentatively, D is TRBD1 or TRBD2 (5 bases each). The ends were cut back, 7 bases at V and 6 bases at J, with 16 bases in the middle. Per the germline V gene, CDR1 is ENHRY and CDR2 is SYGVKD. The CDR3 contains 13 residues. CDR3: CAITGTGATEQYF. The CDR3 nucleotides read TGTGCCATCACGGGGACCGGGGCCACCGAGCAGTACTTC.

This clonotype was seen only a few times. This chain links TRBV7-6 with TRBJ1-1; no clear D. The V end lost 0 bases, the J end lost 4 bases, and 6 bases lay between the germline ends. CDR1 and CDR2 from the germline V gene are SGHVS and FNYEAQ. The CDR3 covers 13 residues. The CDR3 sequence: CASSLAWGTEAFF. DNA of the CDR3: TGTGCCAGCAGCTTAGCTTGGGGCACTGAAGCTTTCTTT. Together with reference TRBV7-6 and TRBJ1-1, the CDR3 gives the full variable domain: GAGVSQSPRYKVTKRGQDVALRCDPISGHVSLYWYRQALGQGPEFLTYFNYEAQQDKSGLPNDRFSAERPEGSISTLTIQRTEQRDSAMYRCASSLAWGTEAFFGQGTRLTVV.

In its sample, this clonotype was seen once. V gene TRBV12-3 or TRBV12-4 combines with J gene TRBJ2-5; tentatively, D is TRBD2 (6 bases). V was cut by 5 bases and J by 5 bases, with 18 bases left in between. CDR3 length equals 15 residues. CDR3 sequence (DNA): TGTGCCAGCAGTCGCGGGACCGTTAAAGGCGAGACCCAGTACTTC. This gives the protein CASSRGTVKGETQYF.

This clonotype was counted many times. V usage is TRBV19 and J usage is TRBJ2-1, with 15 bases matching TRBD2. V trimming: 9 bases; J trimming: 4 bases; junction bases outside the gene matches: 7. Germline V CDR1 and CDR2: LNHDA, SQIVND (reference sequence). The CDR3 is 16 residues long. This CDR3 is CASYGLAGGKYNEQFF. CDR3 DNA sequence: TGTGCCAGCTACGGACTAGCGGGAGGGAAATACAATGAGCAGTTCTTC.

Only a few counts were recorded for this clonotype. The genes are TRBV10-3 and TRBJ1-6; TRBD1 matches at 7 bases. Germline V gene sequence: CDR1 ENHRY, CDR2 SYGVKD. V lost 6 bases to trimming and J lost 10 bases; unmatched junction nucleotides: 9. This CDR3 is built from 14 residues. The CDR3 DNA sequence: TGTGCCATCAGCCCTGAGACAGGGTTGTCACCCCTCCACTTT. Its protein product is CAISPETGLSPLHF.

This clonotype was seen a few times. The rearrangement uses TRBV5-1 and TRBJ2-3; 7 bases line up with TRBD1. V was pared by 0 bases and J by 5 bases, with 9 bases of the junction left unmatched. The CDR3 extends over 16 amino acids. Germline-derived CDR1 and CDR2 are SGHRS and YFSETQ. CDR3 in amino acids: CASSLVLGQTRDTQYF. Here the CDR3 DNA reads TGCGCCAGCAGCTTGGTCCTGGGACAGACGCGAGATACGCAGTATTTT.

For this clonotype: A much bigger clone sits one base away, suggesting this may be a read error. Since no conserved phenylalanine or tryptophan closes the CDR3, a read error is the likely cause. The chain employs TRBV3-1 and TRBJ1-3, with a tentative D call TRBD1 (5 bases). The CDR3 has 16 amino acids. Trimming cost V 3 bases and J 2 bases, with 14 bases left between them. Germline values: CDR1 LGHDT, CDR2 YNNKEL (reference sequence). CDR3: CASSHGYLGAGNTIYL. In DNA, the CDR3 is TGTGCCAGCAGCCATGGGTATCTGGGGGCTGGAAACACCATATATCTT.

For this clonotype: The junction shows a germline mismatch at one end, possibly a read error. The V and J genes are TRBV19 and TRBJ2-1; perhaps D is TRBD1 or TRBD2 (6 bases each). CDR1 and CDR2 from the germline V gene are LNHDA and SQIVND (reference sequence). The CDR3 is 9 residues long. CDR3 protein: CASGGTRIF. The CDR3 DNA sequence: TGTGCCAGTGGGGGGACAAGGATCTTC.

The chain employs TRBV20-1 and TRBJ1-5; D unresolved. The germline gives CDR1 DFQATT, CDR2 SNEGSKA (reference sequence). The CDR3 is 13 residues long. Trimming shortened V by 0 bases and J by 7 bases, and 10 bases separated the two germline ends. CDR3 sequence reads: CSARDRGGQPQHF. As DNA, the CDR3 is TGCAGTGCTAGAGATCGGGGTGGGCAGCCCCAGCATTTT.

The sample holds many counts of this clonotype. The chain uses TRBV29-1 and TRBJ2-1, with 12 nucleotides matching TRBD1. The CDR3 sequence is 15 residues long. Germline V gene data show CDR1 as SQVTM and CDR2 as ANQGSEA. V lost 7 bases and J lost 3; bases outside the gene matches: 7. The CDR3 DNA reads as TGCAGCGCCGAAAGGGACAGGGGGCTCTACAATGAGCAGTTCTTC. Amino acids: CSAERDRGLYNEQFF.